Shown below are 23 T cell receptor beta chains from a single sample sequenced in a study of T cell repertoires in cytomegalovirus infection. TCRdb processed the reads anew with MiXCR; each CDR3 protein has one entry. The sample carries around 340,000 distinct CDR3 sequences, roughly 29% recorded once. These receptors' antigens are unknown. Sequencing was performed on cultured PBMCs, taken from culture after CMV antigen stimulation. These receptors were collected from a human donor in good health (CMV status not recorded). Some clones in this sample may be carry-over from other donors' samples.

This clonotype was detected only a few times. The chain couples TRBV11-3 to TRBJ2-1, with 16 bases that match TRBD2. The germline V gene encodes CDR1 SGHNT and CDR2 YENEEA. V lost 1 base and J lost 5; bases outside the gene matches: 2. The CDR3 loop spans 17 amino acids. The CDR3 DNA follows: TGTGCCAGCAGCTTAGGGGGGACTAGCGGGAGGGACAATGAGCAGTTCTTC. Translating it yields CASSLGGTSGRDNEQFF.

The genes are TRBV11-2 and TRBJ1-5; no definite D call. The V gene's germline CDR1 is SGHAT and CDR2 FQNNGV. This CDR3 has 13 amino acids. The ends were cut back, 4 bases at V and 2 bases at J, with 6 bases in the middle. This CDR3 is CASSSYRNQPQHF. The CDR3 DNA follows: TGTGCCAGCAGCTCCTATCGCAATCAGCCCCAGCATTTT.

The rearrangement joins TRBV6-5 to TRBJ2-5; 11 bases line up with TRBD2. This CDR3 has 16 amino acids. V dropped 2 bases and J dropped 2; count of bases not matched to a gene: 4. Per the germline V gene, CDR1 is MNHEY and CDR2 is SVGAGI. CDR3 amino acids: CASSYEGTSGQETQYF. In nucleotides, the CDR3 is TGTGCCAGCAGTTACGAAGGGACTAGCGGACAAGAGACCCAGTACTTC.

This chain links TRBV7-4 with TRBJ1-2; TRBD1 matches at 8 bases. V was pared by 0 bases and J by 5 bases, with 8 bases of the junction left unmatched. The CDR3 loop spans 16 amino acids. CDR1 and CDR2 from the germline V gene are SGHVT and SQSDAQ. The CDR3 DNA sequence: TGTGCCAGCAGCTTAGCGCAGGGGGCGATTGATTATGGCTACACCTTC. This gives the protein CASSLAQGAIDYGYTF.

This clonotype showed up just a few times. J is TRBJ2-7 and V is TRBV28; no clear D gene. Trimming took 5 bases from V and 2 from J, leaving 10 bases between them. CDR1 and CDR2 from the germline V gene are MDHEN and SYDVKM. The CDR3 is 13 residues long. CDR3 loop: CASSNLRAYEQYF. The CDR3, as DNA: TGTGCCAGCAGTAACCTCCGGGCCTACGAGCAGTACTTC.

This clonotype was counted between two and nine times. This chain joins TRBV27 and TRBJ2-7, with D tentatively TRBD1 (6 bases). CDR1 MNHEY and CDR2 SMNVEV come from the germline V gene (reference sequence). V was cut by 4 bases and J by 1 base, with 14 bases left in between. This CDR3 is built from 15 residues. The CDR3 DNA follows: TGTGCCAGCAGTTCAGCAGGGGAACGGTCCTACGAGCAGTACTTC. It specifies CASSSAGERSYEQYF.

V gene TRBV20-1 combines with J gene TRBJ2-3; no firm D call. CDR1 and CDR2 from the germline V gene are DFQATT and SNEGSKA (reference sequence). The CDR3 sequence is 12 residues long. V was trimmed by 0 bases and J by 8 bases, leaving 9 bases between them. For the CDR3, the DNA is TGCAGTGCTAGAGATAACCGGGCTACGCAGTATTTT. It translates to CSARDNRATQYF.

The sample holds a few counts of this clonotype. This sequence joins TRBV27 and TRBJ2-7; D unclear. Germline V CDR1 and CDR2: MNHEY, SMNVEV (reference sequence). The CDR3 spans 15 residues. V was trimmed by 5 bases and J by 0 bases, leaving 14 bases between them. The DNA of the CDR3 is TGTGCCAGCAGTGGTACAGTCGGCAGCTCCTACGAGCAGTACTTC. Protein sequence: CASSGTVGSSYEQYF.

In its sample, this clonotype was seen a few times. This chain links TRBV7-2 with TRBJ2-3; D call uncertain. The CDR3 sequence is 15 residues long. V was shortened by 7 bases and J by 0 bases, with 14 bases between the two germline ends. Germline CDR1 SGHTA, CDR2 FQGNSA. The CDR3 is CASTPASSSTDTQYF. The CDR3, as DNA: TGTGCCAGCACCCCGGCCTCCTCGAGCACAGATACGCAGTATTTT.

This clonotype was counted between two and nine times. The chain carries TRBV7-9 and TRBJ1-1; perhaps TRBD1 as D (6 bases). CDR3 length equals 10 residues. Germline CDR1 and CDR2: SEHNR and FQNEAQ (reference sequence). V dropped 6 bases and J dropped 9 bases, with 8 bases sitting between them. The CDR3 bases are TGTGCCAGCAGTGGACAGCAAGCTTTCTTT. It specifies CASSGQQAFF.

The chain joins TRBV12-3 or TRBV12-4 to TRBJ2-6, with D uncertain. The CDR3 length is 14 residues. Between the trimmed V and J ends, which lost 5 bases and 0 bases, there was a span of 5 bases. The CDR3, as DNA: TGTGCCAGCAGTAGAACCTCTGGGGCCAACGTCCTGACTTTC. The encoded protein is CASSRTSGANVLTF.

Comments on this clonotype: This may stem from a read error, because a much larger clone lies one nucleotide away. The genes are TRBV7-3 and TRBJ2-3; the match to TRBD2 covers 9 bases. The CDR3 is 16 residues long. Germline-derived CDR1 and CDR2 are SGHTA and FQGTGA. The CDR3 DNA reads TGTGCCAGCGGCTTAGGAGGCGGGAGGGATGGAGATACGCAGTATTTT. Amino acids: CASGLGGGRDGDTQYF.

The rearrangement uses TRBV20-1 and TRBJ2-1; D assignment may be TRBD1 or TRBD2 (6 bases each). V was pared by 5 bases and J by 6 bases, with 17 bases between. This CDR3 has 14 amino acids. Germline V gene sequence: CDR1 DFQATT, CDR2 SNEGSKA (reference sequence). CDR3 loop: CSAPGARAFNEQFF. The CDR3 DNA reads TGCAGTGCTCCGGGGGCGAGGGCTTTCAATGAGCAGTTCTTC.

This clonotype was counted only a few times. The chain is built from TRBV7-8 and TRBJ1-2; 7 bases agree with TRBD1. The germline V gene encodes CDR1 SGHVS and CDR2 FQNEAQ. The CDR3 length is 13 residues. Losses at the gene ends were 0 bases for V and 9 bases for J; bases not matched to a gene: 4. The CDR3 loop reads CASSLAQGDSYTF. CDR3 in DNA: TGTGCCAGCAGCTTAGCGCAGGGGGATAGCTACACCTTC.

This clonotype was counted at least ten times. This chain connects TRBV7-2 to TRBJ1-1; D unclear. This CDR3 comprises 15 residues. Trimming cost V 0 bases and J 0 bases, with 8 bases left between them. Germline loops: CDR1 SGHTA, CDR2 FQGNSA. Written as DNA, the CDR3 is TGTGCCAGCAGCTTAGCTGGAGTAGTGAACACTGAAGCTTTCTTT. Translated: CASSLAGVVNTEAFF. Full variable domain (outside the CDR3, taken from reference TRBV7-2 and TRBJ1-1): GAGVSQSPSNKVTEKGKDVELRCDPISGHTALYWYRQSLGQGLEFLIYFQGNSAPDKSGLPSDRFSAERTGGSVSTLTIQRTQQEDSAVYLCASSLAGVVNTEAFFGQGTRLTVV.

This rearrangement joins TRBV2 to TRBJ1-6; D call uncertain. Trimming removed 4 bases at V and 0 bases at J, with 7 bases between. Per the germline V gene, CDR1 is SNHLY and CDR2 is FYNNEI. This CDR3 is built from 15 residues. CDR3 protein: CASSAGSSYNSPLHF. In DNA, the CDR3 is TGTGCCAGCAGTGCGGGGAGCTCCTATAATTCACCCCTCCACTTT. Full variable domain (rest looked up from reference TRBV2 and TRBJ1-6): EPEVTQTPSHQVTQMGQEVILRCVPISNHLYFYWYRQILGQKVEFLVSFYNNEISEKSEIFDDQFSVERPDGSNFTLKIRSTKLEDSAMYFCASSAGSSYNSPLHFGNGTRLTVT.

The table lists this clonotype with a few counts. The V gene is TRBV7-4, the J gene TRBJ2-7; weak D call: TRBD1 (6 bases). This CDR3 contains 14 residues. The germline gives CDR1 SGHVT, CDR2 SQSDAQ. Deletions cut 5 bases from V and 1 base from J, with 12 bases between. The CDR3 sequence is CASSLDSGSYEQYF. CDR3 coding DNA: TGTGCCAGCAGCCTGGACAGCGGATCCTACGAGCAGTACTTC.

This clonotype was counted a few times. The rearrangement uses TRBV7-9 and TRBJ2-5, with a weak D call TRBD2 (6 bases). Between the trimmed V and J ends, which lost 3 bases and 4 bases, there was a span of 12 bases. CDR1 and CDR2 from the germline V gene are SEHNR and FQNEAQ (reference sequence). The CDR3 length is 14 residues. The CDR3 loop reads CASSLLRDLETQYF. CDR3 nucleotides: TGTGCCAGCAGCTTGTTGCGGGATTTAGAGACCCAGTACTTC.

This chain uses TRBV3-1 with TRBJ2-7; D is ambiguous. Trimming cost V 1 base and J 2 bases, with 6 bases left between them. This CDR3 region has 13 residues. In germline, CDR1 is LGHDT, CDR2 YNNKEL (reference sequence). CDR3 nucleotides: TGTGCCAGCAGCCAAGGCAGTACCTACGAGCAGTACTTC. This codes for CASSQGSTYEQYF.

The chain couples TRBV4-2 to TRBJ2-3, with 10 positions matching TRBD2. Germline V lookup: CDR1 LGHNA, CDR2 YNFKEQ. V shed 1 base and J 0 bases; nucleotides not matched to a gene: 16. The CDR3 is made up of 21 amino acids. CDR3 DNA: TGTGCCAGCAGCCAAGGACTAACTAGCGGGGCTCTAACCACTAGCACAGATACGCAGTATTTT. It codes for CASSQGLTSGALTTSTDTQYF.

CDR3 DNA sequence: TGCAGTGCAACGGGACTAGCGGGAGGTGGAACAGATACGCAGTATTTT. Translated: CSATGLAGGGTDTQYF. This chain connects TRBV20-1 to TRBJ2-3; the match to TRBD2 covers 15 bases. Germline V gives CDR1 DFQATT, CDR2 SNEGSKA (reference sequence). The length of the CDR3 is 16 residues. Germline trimming cut 6 bases from V and 3 bases from J; bases unmatched to any gene: 7.

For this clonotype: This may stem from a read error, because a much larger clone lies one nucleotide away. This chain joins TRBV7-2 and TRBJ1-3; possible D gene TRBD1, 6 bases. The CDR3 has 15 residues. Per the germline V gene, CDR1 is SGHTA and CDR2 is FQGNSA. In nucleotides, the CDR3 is TGTGCCAGCAGCTTAACAGGGACCTCTGGAGACACCATATATTTT. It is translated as CASSLTGTSGDTIYF.

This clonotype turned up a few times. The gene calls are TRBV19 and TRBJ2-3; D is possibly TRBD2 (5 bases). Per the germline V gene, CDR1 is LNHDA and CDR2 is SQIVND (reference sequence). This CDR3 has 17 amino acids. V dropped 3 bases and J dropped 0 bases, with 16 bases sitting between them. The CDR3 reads CASSILARVSSTDTQYF. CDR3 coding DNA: TGTGCCAGTAGTATCCTTGCGAGGGTATCTAGCACAGATACGCAGTATTTT.